What follows is one T cell receptor (beta chain) and its context. Its target is unknown. Trimming took 5 bases from V and 6 from J; bases not matched to a gene: 11. The CDR3 runs 18 residues. Per germline, CDR1 SGHVS and CDR2 FNYEAQ. This sample is part of a study of cytomegalovirus exposure and HLA in healthy donors. TCRdb's table, derived via immunoSEQ multiplex PCR, lists solely in-frame clones and lacks some. The repertoire holds over 60,000 clones, with around 96% as singletons. Notes on the study in general: The study flagged some 170 TCR beta chains as cytomegalovirus-associated.

The chain is built from TRBV7-6 and TRBJ2-2, with 14 bases that match TRBD2. The sequenced sample was PBMCs. This TCR came from a man younger than 35 in good health and CMV-seropositive. The CDR3 DNA sequence: TGTGCCAGCAGCCGGAAGACTAGCGGGGGGGTATCGTCCGGGGAGCTGTTTTTT. The encoded protein is CASSRKTSGGVSSGELFF.